A selection of T cell receptor beta chains follows, all from one sample in a study of cytomegalovirus exposure and HLA in healthy donors. Sequencing used immunoSEQ multiplex PCR; TCRdb keeps in-frame clones, though not all of them. The sample lists more than 250,000 clones, about 90% occurring once. Sequenced material: PBMCs. The source is a woman under 30 in good health and CMV-seronegative. Both conserved end residues are part of each CDR3. The order of the fields is J gene, clone size, V gene, CDR3 protein. Clone size is shown for a subset of rows, as once, few, many or a class of expanded clone.

TRBJ2-7,.,TRBV11-2,CASSPRPEQGEQYF
TRBJ2-7,.,TRBV5-5,CASSFGLTGVYLEQYF
TRBJ2-4,.,TRBV7-9,CASSLVDSAKNIQYF
TRBJ2-5,.,TRBV5-4,CASSSGTGGSQETQYF
TRBJ2-5,.,TRBV7-9,CASSAGAQETQYF
TRBJ2-6,.,TRBV5-1,CASSLAPAGGLSGANVLTF
TRBJ2-7,few,TRBV6-1,CASMARETYEQYF
TRBJ1-6,.,TRBV6-6,CASSSGQGARSPLHF
TRBJ2-7,.,TRBV10-3,CAITSSGQAYGEQYF
TRBJ1-5,.,TRBV7-8,CASSLDGGDDSNQPQHF
TRBJ1-6,.,TRBV6-1,CASSVTGTGRVNSPLHF
TRBJ2-7,.,TRBV5-6,CASSLGLAGGEQYF